This T cell receptor (beta chain) was found in a study of somatic mutations in cytotoxic T cells in rheumatoid arthritis. Clones were read by immunoSEQ multiplex PCR, and TCRdb kept only the in-frame ones, dropping some. The table has some 19,000 clones, approximately 80% seen once; the top ten hold roughly 9.8%. What was sequenced was CD8+ T cells sorted from blood. The TCR comes from a man in his late teens or twenties with rheumatoid arthritis.

DNA of the CDR3: TGTGCCAGCAGCTTAGTTGGGGCAGGTGAACAGCCCCAGCATTTT. The encoded protein is CASSLVGAGEQPQHF. The chain employs TRBV7-9 and TRBJ1-5, with TRBD1 as a possible D gene (5 bases). The V end was cut by 1 base, the J end by 7 bases, with 14 bases between. CDR1 is SEHNR, CDR2 FQNEAQ, per germline (reference sequence). This CDR3 is 15 amino acids long. Full variable domain (outside the CDR3, taken from reference TRBV7-9 and TRBJ1-5): DTGVSQNPRHKITKRGQNVTFRCDPISEHNRLYWYRQTLGQGPEFLTYFQNEAQLEKSRLLSDRFSAERPKGSFSTLEIQRTEQGDSAMYLCASSLVGAGEQPQHFGDGTRLSIL.